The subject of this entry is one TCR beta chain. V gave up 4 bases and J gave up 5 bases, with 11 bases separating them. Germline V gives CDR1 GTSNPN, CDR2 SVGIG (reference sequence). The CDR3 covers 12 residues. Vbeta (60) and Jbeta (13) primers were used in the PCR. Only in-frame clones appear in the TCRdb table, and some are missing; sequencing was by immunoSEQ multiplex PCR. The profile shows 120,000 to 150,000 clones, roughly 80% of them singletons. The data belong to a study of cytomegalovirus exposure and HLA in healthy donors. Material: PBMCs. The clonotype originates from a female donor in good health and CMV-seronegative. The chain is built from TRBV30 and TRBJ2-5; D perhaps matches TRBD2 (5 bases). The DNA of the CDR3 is TGTGCCTGGACCCCGTCGGGGGAGACCCAGTACTTC. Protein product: CAWTPSGETQYF. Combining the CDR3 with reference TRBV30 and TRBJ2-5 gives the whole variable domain SQTIHQWPATLVQPVGSPLSLECTVEGTSNPNLYWYRQAAGRGLQLLFYSVGIGQISSEVPQNLSASRPQDRQFILSSKKLLLSDSGFYLCAWTPSGETQYFGPGTRLLVL.